One T cell receptor (beta chain) is described in this entry. What it binds is unknown. During the collection period, no donor immune events like infections were recorded. The data were obtained in a study of identifying expanded T cells in peripheral blood. Notes on the study in general: Roughly 2-week clone count variance significantly increased as total template count grew.

Sequenced by immunoSEQ multiplex PCR; TCRdb stores in-frame clones only, minus some. The sample shows 45,000 to 75,000 clones, approximately 83% of them seen only once. CDR1 is LNHDA and CDR2 is SQIVND in the germline V gene (reference sequence). This CDR3 is 16 amino acids long. V was pared by 6 bases and J by 1 base, with 7 bases of the junction left unmatched. The sequencing sample was made of blood. This clonotype originated in a person between 18 and 69 years old in good health. The chain couples TRBV19 to TRBJ2-2; 8 nucleotides agree with TRBD1. The CDR3 DNA is TGTGCCAGTAGCCGTGACAGGGGACTGAACACCGGGGAGCTGTTTTTT. Protein sequence: CASSRDRGLNTGELFF. Supplemented by reference TRBV19 and TRBJ2-2, the full variable domain reads DGGITQSPKYLFRKEGQNVTLSCEQNLNHDAMYWYRQDPGQGLRLIYYSQIVNDFQKGDIAEGYSVSREKKESFPLTVTSAQKNPTAFYLCASSRDRGLNTGELFFGEGSRLTVL.